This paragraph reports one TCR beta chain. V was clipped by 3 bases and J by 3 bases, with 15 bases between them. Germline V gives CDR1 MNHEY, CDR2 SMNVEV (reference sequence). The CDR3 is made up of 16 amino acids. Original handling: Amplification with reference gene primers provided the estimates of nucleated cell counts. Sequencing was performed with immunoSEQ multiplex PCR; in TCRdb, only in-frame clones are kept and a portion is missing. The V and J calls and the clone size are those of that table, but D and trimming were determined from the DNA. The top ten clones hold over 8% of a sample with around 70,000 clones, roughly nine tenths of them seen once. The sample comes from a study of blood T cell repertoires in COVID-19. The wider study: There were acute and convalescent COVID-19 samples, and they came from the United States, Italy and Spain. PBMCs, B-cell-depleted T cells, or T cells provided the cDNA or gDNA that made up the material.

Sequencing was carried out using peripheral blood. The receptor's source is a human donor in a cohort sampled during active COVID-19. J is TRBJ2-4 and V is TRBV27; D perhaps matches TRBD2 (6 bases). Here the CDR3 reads CASSFKGRGGKNIQYF. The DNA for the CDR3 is TGTGCCAGCAGTTTCAAGGGGCGGGGTGGCAAAAACATTCAGTACTTC.